This T cell receptor (beta chain) was observed in a study of T cell responses to AZD1222 COVID-19 vaccine. Germline CDR1 reads SGHTA; CDR2 reads FQGNSA. Trimming removed 2 bases from V and 0 bases from J, with 5 bases in between. The CDR3 is 14 amino acids. Assay used: immunoSEQ multiplex PCR; TCRdb lists only in-frame clones, some missing. The repertoire has roughly 140,000 clones, about 91% of them found once; the top ten carry approximately 2.3%. Remarks on this clone: The antigen is not known. The same CDR3 can be traced to other DNA sequences in this sample.

General study findings and limits: White British people made up most donors, females outnumbered males, and clonal diversity was possibly underestimated.

The receptor was isolated from an adult in good health. The starting material was peripheral blood, obtained on day 0 of AZD1222 vaccination. This chain joins TRBV7-2 and TRBJ2-4; D remains ambiguous. Written as DNA, the CDR3 is TGTGCCAGCAGCTTAACGCTAGCCAAAAACATTCAGTACTTC. Its translation: CASSLTLAKNIQYF.